This T cell receptor beta chain was recovered during a study of blood T cells in healthy people across ages. Overall study findings and caveats: Naive and antigen-experienced cells could not be conclusively compared, given unsorted PBMCs. Naive T cell percentage by flow cytometry tracked strongly with beta diversity.

A second PCR, run for 7 to 11 cycles, used a sample-barcoded 5' primer plus a J-beta primer mix. TCRdb used MiXCR to reprocess the 5' RACE reads, holding one entry per CDR3 protein. The table shows under 1,000,000 distinct CDR3 sequences, with roughly 35% occurring only once. About this clonotype itself: Antigen unknown.

Healthy individuals of Caucasian origin from Russia, aged 6 to 90, served as donors. Germline V gives CDR1 SGHTA, CDR2 FQGTGA. CDR3 size: 15 residues. Trimming removed 0 bases at V and 0 bases at J, with 6 bases between. This chain connects TRBV7-3 to TRBJ2-1; possibly TRBD1 for D (5 bases). Sequenced sample: blood. The TCR sequence derives from a man younger than 35 in good health. The CDR3 DNA reads TGTGCCAGCAGCTTAACCAGGGACTCCTACAATGAGCAGTTCTTC. This translates into CASSLTRDSYNEQFF.